The clone carrying this TCR beta chain has just one count. This entry is derived from a study of graft-versus-host responses after intestinal transplantation. The protocol was immunoSEQ multiplex PCR, while the TCRdb copy is restricted to in-frame clones and leaves out a portion. Of fewer than 70,000 clones listed, just under 95% are singletons. Trimming left V 3 bases short and J 5 bases short, with 6 bases between. The CDR3 has 11 amino acids. CDR1 and CDR2 (germline): DFQATT, SNEGSKA (reference sequence). This TCR derives from a human patient who received an intestinal transplant, so some T cells may come from the graft donor. V usage is TRBV20-1 and J usage is TRBJ2-3; a possible D gene is TRBD2 (6 bases). This specimen consisted of bone marrow, obtained almost 750 days after intestinal transplantation. Here the CDR3 reads CSARRGDTQYF. The CDR3 DNA follows: TGCAGTGCTAGGCGGGGAGATACGCAGTATTTT.